This T cell receptor beta chain is drawn from a study of T-cell memory formation after mild COVID-19. Trimming removed 0 bases from V and 9 bases from J, with 10 bases in between. CDR3 length: 13 residues. Germline CDR1 and CDR2: MNHEY and SVGAGI. Findings and caveats of the study: Mainly CM and EM harbored the contracting CD4+ clones; mainly EMRA harbored the CD8+ ones. Several responding clones turned up in pre-infection memory, indicating that cross-reactive memory may have taken part. What remained unconfirmed was the SARS-CoV-2 specificity of second-wave clones peaking on day 37.

This clonotype has more than one count but fewer than ten. Its antigen is not known. A 5'RACE reaction primed in the constant segment made cDNA libraries of TCR alpha and TCR beta, and these carried sample barcodes and UMIs. TCRdb processed the 5' RACE reads anew with MiXCR; each CDR3 protein has one entry. Altogether some 330,000 distinct CDR3 sequences are present, around 21% being singletons, with the ten largest covering around 13%. The sequence derives from an adult woman who had mild COVID-19 (a few samples of this study predate the infection). Cell type and time point are not known. Sequencing was performed on PBMCs or a T cell subset sorted from them (not recorded which). The V call is TRBV6-5, the J call TRBJ2-3; D not certain. The DNA of the CDR3 is TGTGCCAGCAGTTACTCTGATGGTGCCACGCAGTATTTT. Its protein is CASSYSDGATQYF.